The 16 T cell receptor beta chains presented below share a single source sample, sequenced in a study of radiotherapy plus CTLA-4 blockade in lung cancer. This table comes from immunoSEQ multiplex PCR, and its TCRdb copy is limited to in-frame clones, with some not included. The data contain 40,000 to 50,000 clones, approximately 73% of them seen just once; the ten biggest clones take up 3.5%. The source was peripheral blood, collected from a patient treated with radiotherapy plus ipilimumab. These receptors were obtained from a human donor with non-small cell lung cancer who had a complete response to radiotherapy plus ipilimumab.

This clone was seen more than once but under ten times. The V gene is TRBV18, the J gene TRBJ2-5; 10 bases align to TRBD1. Trimming took 5 bases from V and 4 from J; bases not matched to a gene: 7. CDR3 length: 15 amino acids. Germline V gene sequence: CDR1 KGHSH, CDR2 LQKENI. For the CDR3, the DNA is TGTGCCAGCTCATGGACAGGGGGTGTCTTAGAGACCCAGTACTTC. It specifies CASSWTGGVLETQYF.

The CDR3 coding sequence is TGTGCCAGTAGAGCCTCAGGGGGCCGCGCTGAAGCTTTCTTT. Translation: CASRASGGRAEAFF. V and J are TRBV19 and TRBJ1-1, with TRBD1 matching over 8 bases. The CDR3 length is 14 residues. CDR1 LNHDA and CDR2 SQIVND come from the germline V gene (reference sequence). V lost 6 bases to trimming and J lost 6 bases; unmatched junction nucleotides: 9. The full variable domain, its missing parts supplied by reference TRBV19 and TRBJ1-1, is DGGITQSPKYLFRKEGQNVTLSCEQNLNHDAMYWYRQDPGQGLRLIYYSQIVNDFQKGDIAEGYSVSREKKESFPLTVTSAQKNPTAFYLCASRASGGRAEAFFGQGTRLTVV.

The CDR3 bases are TGTGCCAGCAGTGTTACCTACGAGCAGTACTTC. This translates into CASSVTYEQYF. The chain joins TRBV2 to TRBJ2-7; D is unresolved. Germline CDR1 SNHLY, CDR2 FYNNEI. V was clipped by 4 bases and J by 2 bases, with 3 bases between them. There are 11 residues in the CDR3.

This chain uses TRBV5-6 with TRBJ2-7, with TRBD2 matching 9 bases. This CDR3 has 16 residues. Germline V gene data show CDR1 as SGHDT and CDR2 as YYEEEE. Trimming removed 2 bases from V and 0 bases from J; junction bases left unmatched: 6. The CDR3 DNA reads TGTGCCAGCAGCTTTTTAAGCGGGGGGAGCTCCTACGAGCAGTACTTC. Its protein is CASSFLSGGSSYEQYF.

The chain links TRBV13 to TRBJ2-7; 9 positions match TRBD1. The CDR3 is 16 amino acids. Germline V lookup: CDR1 PRHDT, CDR2 FYEKMQ (reference sequence). With V trimmed by 2 bases and J by 4 bases, 9 bases remained unmatched. CDR3 residues: CASSLLTGQGPYEQYF. The CDR3 DNA follows: TGTGCCAGCAGCTTACTGACGGGACAGGGTCCATACGAGCAGTACTTC.

The CDR3 DNA is TGTGCCAGCAGCTCGCTATTCACAGGCACCCAGTACTTC. The encoded protein is CASSSLFTGTQYF. The genes are TRBV7-9 and TRBJ2-5; possibly TRBD1 for D (5 bases). The CDR3 totals 13 residues. V was shortened by 4 bases and J by 8 bases, with 14 bases between the two germline ends. From germline, CDR1 is SEHNR and CDR2 FQNEAQ (reference sequence). The variable domain in full, with the rest retrieved from reference TRBV7-9 and TRBJ2-5, is DTGVSQNPRHKITKRGQNVTFRCDPISEHNRLYWYRQTLGQGPEFLTYFQNEAQLEKSRLLSDRFSAERPKGSFSTLEIQRTEQGDSAMYLCASSSLFTGTQYFGPGTRLLVL.

CDR3 bases: TGTGCCAGCAGAACCCGACAGGGGTTCGATGGCTACACCTTC. Translation: CASRTRQGFDGYTF. V gene TRBV6-5 combines with J gene TRBJ1-2, with TRBD1 matching over 8 bases. The CDR3 loop spans 14 amino acids. Germline V CDR1 and CDR2: MNHEY, SVGAGI. The ends lost 6 bases at V and 6 bases at J; junction bases unmatched: 9.

This clone appeared a few times. The rearrangement links TRBV15 to TRBJ2-1, with 13 bases that match TRBD2. Germline CDR1 and CDR2: LNHNV and YYDKDF (reference sequence). Losses at the gene ends were 6 bases for V and 6 bases for J; bases not matched to a gene: 8. The CDR3 length is 16 residues. CDR3 sequence: CATSYGGLAGANEQFF. CDR3 bases: TGTGCCACCAGTTATGGCGGACTAGCGGGAGCCAATGAGCAGTTCTTC.

This clone was observed a few times. The chain joins TRBV21-1 to TRBJ1-1. TRBV21-1 is marked as a pseudogene. The CDR3 spans 14 residues. The CDR3 DNA sequence: TGTGCCAGCAGCAAAAAGCCTCTCTCGGTCGAAGCTTTCTTT. Protein: CASSKKPLSVEAFF.

This clone is a singleton in its sample. J is TRBJ1-5 and V is TRBV7-9, with D possibly being TRBD1 (6 bases). The CDR3 runs 13 residues. Germline V CDR1 and CDR2: SEHNR, FQNEAQ (reference sequence). V lost 4 bases and J lost 6, with 10 bases in between. CDR3 protein: CASSSQGSQPQHF. CDR3 nucleotides: TGTGCCAGCAGCTCGCAGGGGAGTCAGCCCCAGCATTTT.

This chain uses TRBV10-1 with TRBJ2-1; the D gene is possibly TRBD2 (5 bases). Trimming pared 2 bases from V and 4 bases from J, leaving 9 bases between. This CDR3 comprises 14 residues. The V gene's germline CDR1 is WNHNN and CDR2 SYGVQD (reference sequence). CDR3 protein: CASSENRGYNEQFF. For the CDR3, the DNA is TGCGCCAGCAGTGAGAACCGGGGATACAATGAGCAGTTCTTC.

The chain uses TRBV5-1 and TRBJ2-6, with D maybe TRBD2 (7 bases). CDR1 is SGHRS, CDR2 YFSETQ, per germline. The CDR3 has 17 amino acids. The V gene lost 2 bases and the J gene lost 0 bases, with 12 bases spanning the gap. The CDR3 DNA sequence: TGCGCCAGCAGCTTTTGGGGAGGGGGCTCTGGGGCCAACGTCCTGACTTTC. Its protein product is CASSFWGGGSGANVLTF. Supplemented by reference TRBV5-1 and TRBJ2-6, the full variable domain reads KAGVTQTPRYLIKTRGQQVTLSCSPISGHRSVSWYQQTPGQGLQFLFEYFSETQRNKGNFPGRFSGRQFSNSRSEMNVSTLELGDSALYLCASSFWGGGSGANVLTFGAGSRLTVL.

This clone occurred a few times. The gene calls are TRBV6-4 and TRBJ1-6; D is possibly TRBD1 (6 bases). Trimming pared 4 bases from V and 13 bases from J, leaving 20 bases between. The CDR3 sequence is 15 residues long. Germline CDR1 is MRHNA and CDR2 is SNTAGT. The CDR3 loop reads CASSANQGPAAPLHF. CDR3 nucleotide sequence: TGTGCCAGCAGTGCCAATCAGGGGCCTGCCGCCCCCCTCCACTTT.

V and J are TRBV5-4 and TRBJ2-1; TRBD2 matches at 8 bases. Germline V CDR1 and CDR2: SGHNT, YYREEE (reference sequence). The CDR3 consists of 13 residues. J lost 10 bases, V lost 0 bases, and 3 bases had no gene match. The CDR3 reads CASSLALAEEQFF. In nucleotides, the CDR3 is TGTGCCAGCAGCTTGGCACTAGCGGAAGAGCAGTTCTTC.

The chain carries TRBV5-5 and TRBJ1-5; D might be TRBD1 (5 bases). CDR3 length equals 14 residues. V lost 4 bases and J lost 7, with 15 bases in between. The V gene's germline CDR1 is SGHKS and CDR2 YYEKEE (reference sequence). This chain's CDR3 is CASSTGRSLQPQHF. The CDR3 nucleotides are TGTGCCAGCAGCACAGGACGGAGCCTCCAGCCCCAGCATTTT.

The rearrangement joins TRBV5-6 to TRBJ2-1, with 8 bases identical to TRBD1. Germline V gene data show CDR1 as SGHDT and CDR2 as YYEEEE. V dropped 5 bases and J dropped 5; count of bases not matched to a gene: 9. The CDR3 runs 15 residues. The CDR3 loop is CASRRTGLSNNEQFF. CDR3 coding DNA: TGTGCCAGCAGACGGACAGGGTTGAGTAACAATGAGCAGTTCTTC.